This passage covers 18 T cell receptor beta chains from one sample sequenced in a study of T cell responses to AZD1222 COVID-19 vaccine. Using immunoSEQ multiplex PCR, the repertoire was profiled, and TCRdb retains in-frame clones only, with some absent. The table lists over 100,000 clones, approximately 84% of them singletons, with under 25% in the top ten. The input for sequencing was peripheral blood, taken on day 0 of AZD1222 vaccination. The receptors come from an adult in good health.

This rearrangement joins TRBV30 to TRBJ1-2; 7 bases fit TRBD1. The CDR3 runs 14 residues. V lost 0 bases to trimming and J lost 4 bases; unmatched junction nucleotides: 5. From germline, CDR1 is GTSNPN and CDR2 SVGIG (reference sequence). This CDR3 is CAWSVRGQVYGYTF. CDR3 sequence (DNA): TGTGCCTGGAGTGTAAGGGGGCAGGTCTATGGCTACACCTTC.

The V call is TRBV24-1, the J call TRBJ2-1, with 7 positions matching TRBD1. Germline CDR1 and CDR2: KGHDR and SFDVKD. The V segment lost 4 bases and the J segment 8 bases; nucleotides outside the gene matches: 4. The CDR3 totals 13 residues. CDR3 nucleotide sequence: TGTGCCACCAGTGACGCAACAGGGGATGAGCAGTTCTTC. Residues: CATSDATGDEQFF.

DNA of the CDR3: TGCGCCAGCAGCCAAGGGGAAGACAGGGTGGCGTACGAGCAGTACTTC. The encoded protein is CASSQGEDRVAYEQYF. The gene calls are TRBV4-1 and TRBJ2-7; TRBD1 matches at 7 bases. With 1 base clipped from V and 4 bases from J, the junction kept 10 bases outside the gene matches. CDR3 length: 16 residues. The V gene's germline CDR1 is MGHRA and CDR2 YSYEKL.

V usage is TRBV10-3 and J usage is TRBJ1-1; no clear D. This CDR3 has 15 residues. Germline lookup yields CDR1 ENHRY and CDR2 SYGVKD. V was clipped by 6 bases and J by 0 bases, with 14 bases between them. The CDR3 protein is CAISAGMGMNTEAFF. CDR3 bases: TGTGCCATCAGCGCCGGTATGGGGATGAACACTGAAGCTTTCTTT.

The chain joins TRBV11-2 to TRBJ2-5; weak D call: TRBD1 (6 bases). The V end was cut by 6 bases, the J end by 3 bases, with 11 bases between. Germline V gives CDR1 SGHAT, CDR2 FQNNGV. The CDR3 is 13 amino acids. The CDR3 DNA reads as TGTGCCAGCAGTCTCGGGACAAAAGAGACCCAGTACTTC. Translated: CASSLGTKETQYF. Full variable domain (rest looked up from reference TRBV11-2 and TRBJ2-5): EAGVAQSPRYKIIEKRQSVAFWCNPISGHATLYWYQQILGQGPKLLIQFQNNGVVDDSQLPKDRFSAERLKGVDSTLKIQPAKLEDSAVYLCASSLGTKETQYFGPGTRLLVL.

This clone was recorded only once. This chain joins TRBV5-5 and TRBJ2-3; D unclear. V was cut by 0 bases and J by 1 base, with 6 bases left in between. This CDR3 has 14 amino acids. In germline, CDR1 is SGHKS, CDR2 YYEKEE (reference sequence). The CDR3 coding sequence is TGTGCCAGCAGCTTGGATCCGGGCACAGATACGCAGTATTTT. Amino acid sequence: CASSLDPGTDTQYF.

The rearrangement joins TRBV6-5 to TRBJ1-1; a weak D match, TRBD1 (6 bases). The CDR3 totals 13 residues. V was pared by 7 bases and J by 7 bases, with 16 bases between. Germline V gene data show CDR1 as MNHEY and CDR2 as SVGAGI. The CDR3: CASTNARGGEAFF. Written as DNA, the CDR3 is TGTGCCAGCACTAACGCTAGGGGGGGTGAAGCTTTCTTT.

This chain joins TRBV6-4 and TRBJ2-7, with TRBD1 matching 11 bases. The V and J ends lost 6 bases and 3 bases, in that order; junction bases with no gene match: 7. CDR3 length: 15 residues. Germline loops: CDR1 MRHNA, CDR2 SNTAGT. For the CDR3, the DNA is TGTGCCAGCAGCCCCGGGACAGGGGGGCTCTACGAGCAGTACTTC. Amino acids: CASSPGTGGLYEQYF.

This rearrangement joins TRBV5-8 to TRBJ1-5; TRBD1 is a possible D gene (5 bases). Per the germline V gene, CDR1 is SGHTS and CDR2 is YDEGEE. There are 15 residues in the CDR3. V lost 2 bases and J 7 bases, leaving 16 bases between the germline ends. The CDR3 DNA follows: TGTGCCAGCAGCTTTTTTCCAGGGTCCGAACAGCCCCAGCATTTT. Residues: CASSFFPGSEQPQHF.

This chain connects TRBV11-3 to TRBJ1-1, with D tentatively TRBD1 (5 bases). Germline CDR1 and CDR2: SGHNT and YENEEA. This CDR3 region has 14 residues. V lost 5 bases and J lost 0, with 10 bases in between. The CDR3 region is CASSPQGLNTEAFF. The CDR3, as DNA: TGTGCCAGCAGCCCTCAGGGACTGAACACTGAAGCTTTCTTT.

The V gene is TRBV2, the J gene TRBJ1-5, with a tentative D call TRBD1 (5 bases). CDR3 size: 14 residues. The V and J ends lost 7 bases and 0 bases respectively, with 10 bases between them. Germline-derived CDR1 and CDR2 are SNHLY and FYNNEI. The CDR3 DNA is TGTGCCAGCATAGGGGTGAATAGCAATCAGCCCCAGCATTTT. Translation gives CASIGVNSNQPQHF.

V is TRBV6-2 or TRBV6-3 and J is TRBJ2-1; D possibly corresponds to TRBD1 (6 bases). Trimming removed 5 bases from V and 12 bases from J, with 11 bases in between. CDR1 and CDR2 (germline): MNHEY, SVGEGT. This CDR3 spans 11 amino acids. CDR3 coding DNA: TGTGCCAGCAGTCTACAGGGATGGCAGTTCTTC. The encoded protein is CASSLQGWQFF.

The chain links TRBV9 to TRBJ1-2; the match to TRBD1 covers 8 bases. The germline CDR1 and CDR2 sequences are SGDLS and YYNGEE. V was pared by 3 bases and J by 7 bases, with 14 bases of the junction left unmatched. The CDR3 totals 16 residues. The CDR3, as DNA: TGTGCCAGCAGCGGAATCCCCTCGACAGGGGCTTTTGGCTACACCTTC. It yields the protein CASSGIPSTGAFGYTF.

V is TRBV5-5 and J is TRBJ2-2; 9 bases are a match to TRBD1. V gave up 4 bases and J gave up 3 bases; unmatched junction bases: 19. The CDR3 is 20 amino acids. The germline V gene encodes CDR1 SGHKS and CDR2 YYEKEE (reference sequence). CDR3 amino acids: CASSGNRGLFSPVDTGELFF. CDR3 DNA sequence: TGTGCCAGCAGCGGTAACAGGGGGCTTTTTTCGCCGGTTGACACCGGGGAGCTGTTTTTT.

The rearrangement joins TRBV6-5 to TRBJ1-6, with TRBD1 as a possible D gene (6 bases). In germline, CDR1 is MNHEY, CDR2 SVGAGI. Trimming removed 7 bases from V and 2 bases from J, with 12 bases in between. This CDR3 region has 15 residues. The CDR3 is CASTEGDTYNSPLHF. Written as DNA, the CDR3 is TGTGCCAGCACCGAGGGGGACACCTATAATTCACCCCTCCACTTT.

The CDR3 nucleotides are TGCGCCAGCAGACTCGGACAGGACCATGGGATGTCTGGGGCCAACGTCCTGACTTTC. This sequence encodes CASRLGQDHGMSGANVLTF. The genes are TRBV10-1 and TRBJ2-6, with 7 bases aligning to TRBD1. The CDR3 runs 19 residues. J lost 1 base, V lost 6 bases, and 15 bases had no gene match. Germline V gene data show CDR1 as WNHNN and CDR2 as SYGVQD (reference sequence).

The CDR3 loop reads CASSPQDSYEQYF. The CDR3, as DNA: TGTGCCAGCTCACCTCAGGACTCCTACGAGCAGTACTTC. V usage is TRBV18 and J usage is TRBJ2-7; D unresolved. Trimming took off 3 bases at V and 0 bases at J, with 6 bases between the two ends. The CDR3 runs 13 residues. Germline V gives CDR1 KGHSH, CDR2 LQKENI. The variable domain in full, completed from reference TRBV18 and TRBJ2-7, reads NAGVMQNPRHLVRRRGQEARLRCSPMKGHSHVYWYRQLPEEGLKFMVYLQKENIIDESGMPKERFSAEFPKEGPSILRIQQVVRGDSAAYFCASSPQDSYEQYFGPGTRLTVT.

The chain joins TRBV7-6 to TRBJ1-2; TRBD1 matches 8 bases. Germline CDR1 and CDR2: SGHVS and FNYEAQ. V gave up 0 bases and J gave up 4 bases; unmatched junction bases: 10. This CDR3 is built from 17 residues. The CDR3 is CASSLARSDRAAYGYTF. CDR3 nucleotides: TGTGCCAGCAGCTTAGCCCGATCGGACAGGGCTGCCTATGGCTACACCTTC. Supplemented by reference TRBV7-6 and TRBJ1-2, the full variable domain reads GAGVSQSPRYKVTKRGQDVALRCDPISGHVSLYWYRQALGQGPEFLTYFNYEAQQDKSGLPNDRFSAERPEGSISTLTIQRTEQRDSAMYRCASSLARSDRAAYGYTFGSGTRLTVV.